The 19 T cell receptor beta chains given below trace back to one sample, sequenced in a study of T cells in tumors after PD-1 blockade. Sequencing was performed with immunoSEQ multiplex PCR; in TCRdb, only in-frame clones are kept and a portion is missing. The sample has just under 65,000 clones, about 74% seen once. The sequencing here drew on PBMCs, taken after anti-PD-1 treatment. The receptor set was obtained from a human donor with basal cell carcinoma.

This clone has just one count. The same CDR3 can be traced to other DNA sequences in this sample. The CDR3 here is CASSYGGENTEAFF. The CDR3 bases are TGCGCCAGCAGCTACGGGGGAGAAAACACTGAAGCTTTCTTT. The chain has TRBV5-1 and TRBJ1-1; D might be TRBD1 (5 bases). The CDR3 consists of 14 residues. V lost 3 bases, J lost 2 bases, and 11 bases lay in between. Germline loops: CDR1 SGHRS, CDR2 YFSETQ.

The J gene is TRBJ1-2, the V gene TRBV6-1; D is perhaps TRBD1 (5 bases). The germline V gene encodes CDR1 MNHNS and CDR2 SASEGT. CDR3 length equals 15 residues. Trimming removed 3 bases at V and 4 bases at J, with 15 bases between. The CDR3 reads CASSDPRDGLYGYTF. The DNA for the CDR3 is TGTGCCAGCAGTGACCCCCGGGACGGACTCTATGGCTACACCTTC.

The chain joins TRBV5-6 to TRBJ2-2; D is undetermined. Trimming pared 0 bases from V and 3 bases from J, leaving 6 bases between. Germline V gives CDR1 SGHDT, CDR2 YYEEEE. This CDR3 is built from 14 residues. The CDR3 loop is CASSLVPDTGELFF. The CDR3 DNA sequence: TGTGCCAGCAGCTTGGTGCCGGACACCGGGGAGCTGTTTTTT. Supplemented by reference TRBV5-6 and TRBJ2-2, the full variable domain reads DAGVTQSPTHLIKTRGQQVTLRCSPKSGHDTVSWYQQALGQGPQFIFQYYEEEERQRGNFPDRFSGHQFPNYSSELNVNALLLGDSALYLCASSLVPDTGELFFGEGSRLTVL.

The chain is built from TRBV3-1 (or the pseudogene TRBV3-2) and TRBJ2-1; tentative D call: TRBD1 (6 bases). Germline CDR1 reads LGHDT; CDR2 reads YNNKEL (reference sequence). CDR3 length: 15 residues. V was cut by 0 bases and J by 6 bases, with 12 bases left in between. The CDR3 coding sequence is TGTGCCAGCAGCCAAGAAGCGACAGGTCCCAATGAGCAGTTCTTC. The encoded protein is CASSQEATGPNEQFF.

The gene calls are TRBV5-1 and TRBJ1-3; the D gene is possibly TRBD1 (5 bases). V dropped 4 bases and J dropped 0 bases, with 14 bases sitting between them. The CDR3 contains 16 residues. The germline V gene has CDR1 SGHRS and CDR2 YFSETQ. CDR3 sequence (DNA): TGCGCCAGCAGCGTTAGGGGAGTGGGCTCTGGAAACACCATATATTTT. Its translation: CASSVRGVGSGNTIYF.

V usage is TRBV19 and J usage is TRBJ2-5, with 7 nucleotides matching TRBD1. This CDR3 comprises 14 residues. With V trimmed by 3 bases and J by 1 base, 2 bases remained unmatched. Germline lookup yields CDR1 LNHDA and CDR2 SQIVND (reference sequence). Here the CDR3 reads CASSMGQLQETQYF. CDR3 nucleotide sequence: TGTGCCAGTAGTATGGGACAGCTCCAAGAGACCCAGTACTTC. The whole variable domain, filled in from reference TRBV19 and TRBJ2-5, reads DGGITQSPKYLFRKEGQNVTLSCEQNLNHDAMYWYRQDPGQGLRLIYYSQIVNDFQKGDIAEGYSVSREKKESFPLTVTSAQKNPTAFYLCASSMGQLQETQYFGPGTRLLVL.

Comments on this clone: One junction end disagrees with the germline gene, perhaps due to a read error. The chain joins TRBV7-9 to TRBJ2-1; 12 nucleotides line up with TRBD2. This CDR3 spans 15 amino acids. In germline, CDR1 is SEHNR, CDR2 FQNEAQ (reference sequence). The DNA of the CDR3 is TGTGCCAGCAGCCTAGCGGGGGGGCAGTACAATGAGCAGTTCTTC. Amino acid sequence: CASSLAGGQYNEQFF.

The chain recombines TRBV5-4 with TRBJ2-7; no clear D gene. CDR3 size: 13 residues. The germline CDR1 and CDR2 sequences are SGHNT and YYREEE (reference sequence). Trimming removed 0 bases at V and 0 bases at J, with 4 bases between. The CDR3 region is CASSLVGSYEQYF. Written as DNA, the CDR3 is TGTGCCAGCAGCTTGGTAGGCTCCTACGAGCAGTACTTC.

The CDR3 region has the DNA TGCACCAGCAGCCAAGACCGGATGAACTATGGCTACACCTTC. Protein sequence: CTSSQDRMNYGYTF. V usage is TRBV1 and J usage is TRBJ1-2. TRBV1 is tagged as a pseudogene. This CDR3 spans 14 amino acids.

This chain connects TRBV9 to TRBJ1-2; D might be TRBD1 (6 bases). The CDR3 is made up of 13 amino acids. V dropped 0 bases and J dropped 3 bases, with 6 bases sitting between them. Germline V gene data show CDR1 as SGDLS and CDR2 as YYNGEE. The CDR3 sequence is CASSVGTDYGYTF. The CDR3 coding sequence is TGTGCCAGCAGCGTAGGGACAGACTATGGCTACACCTTC. The entire variable domain, with the rest obtained from reference TRBV9 and TRBJ1-2, is as follows: DSGVTQTPKHLITATGQRVTLRCSPRSGDLSVYWYQQSLDQGLQFLIQYYNGEERAKGNILERFSAQQFPDLHSELNLSSLELGDSALYFCASSVGTDYGYTFGSGTRLTVV.

The chain carries TRBV15 and TRBJ2-6; no clear D gene. The V and J ends lost 5 bases and 0 bases respectively, with 8 bases between them. Per the germline V gene, CDR1 is LNHNV and CDR2 is YYDKDF (reference sequence). The CDR3 has 15 amino acids. Written as DNA, the CDR3 is TGTGCCACCAGCGGCCCGAACTCTGGGGCCAACGTCCTGACTTTC. Its protein product is CATSGPNSGANVLTF. The full variable domain, completed using reference TRBV15 and TRBJ2-6, is DAMVIQNPRYQVTQFGKPVTLSCSQTLNHNVMYWYQQKSSQAPKLLFHYYDKDFNNEADTPDNFQSRRPNTSFCFLDIRSPGLGDTAMYLCATSGPNSGANVLTFGAGSRLTVL.

This clone was recorded many times. This chain uses TRBV24-1 with TRBJ2-2; the D gene is possibly TRBD2 (5 bases). This CDR3 is built from 17 residues. The V gene lost 4 bases and the J gene lost 1 base, with 15 bases spanning the gap. Germline assignment: CDR1 KGHDR and CDR2 SFDVKD. The CDR3 DNA reads TGTGCCACCAGTGAACTTGGACTCAGCGAGAACACCGGGGAGCTGTTTTTT. The encoded protein is CATSELGLSENTGELFF.

This chain connects TRBV19 to TRBJ2-7; 8 positions agree with TRBD1. J lost 1 base, V lost 8 bases, and 7 bases had no gene match. The length of the CDR3 is 14 residues. CDR1 is LNHDA and CDR2 is SQIVND in the germline V gene (reference sequence). Written as DNA, the CDR3 is TGTGCCAGTGCCCCAGGGGGCAAATCCTACGAGCAGTACTTC. Its protein product is CASAPGGKSYEQYF.

In this sample, this clone turned up a few times. The chain couples TRBV7-8 to TRBJ1-3; D remains unclear. The V end lost 2 bases, the J end lost 6 bases, and 11 bases lay between the germline ends. Looked up from germline, CDR1 is SGHVS and CDR2 is FQNEAQ. There are 14 residues in the CDR3. The CDR3 sequence is CASSLWSSANTIYF. CDR3 coding DNA: TGTGCCAGCAGCTTATGGAGTTCAGCAAACACCATATATTTT.

The rearrangement joins TRBV10-3 to TRBJ1-5, with D possibly being TRBD1 (6 bases). CDR1 is ENHRY, CDR2 SYGVKD, per germline. V was clipped by 0 bases and J by 7 bases, with 16 bases between them. CDR3 size: 16 residues. In DNA, the CDR3 is TGTGCCATCAGTGAGTCGGGGGTACAGGGTGAGCAGCCCCAGCATTTT. Its translation is CAISESGVQGEQPQHF.

The rearrangement uses TRBV5-1 and TRBJ1-1; D unclear. Between the trimmed V and J ends, which lost 0 bases and 1 base, there was a span of 10 bases. The germline CDR1 and CDR2 sequences are SGHRS and YFSETQ. The CDR3 is 15 amino acids. This chain's CDR3 is CASSLALVGNTEAFF. CDR3 coding DNA: TGCGCCAGCAGCTTGGCCTTGGTAGGGAACACTGAAGCTTTCTTT.

Only one count was recorded for this clone. The chain uses TRBV29-1 and TRBJ2-2, with a weak D call TRBD2 (5 bases). Germline V gene sequence: CDR1 SQVTM, CDR2 ANQGSEA. Trimming removed 5 bases from V and 1 base from J, with 8 bases in between. The CDR3 has 13 amino acids. CDR3 protein: CSVIGRNTGELFF. In DNA, the CDR3 is TGCAGCGTTATTGGGAGGAACACCGGGGAGCTGTTTTTT.

The chain uses TRBV19 and TRBJ1-1, with no clear D. V lost 6 bases, J lost 4 bases, and 6 bases lay in between. The CDR3 totals 11 residues. From germline, CDR1 is LNHDA and CDR2 SQIVND (reference sequence). The CDR3 is CASRQSTEAFF. The CDR3 DNA reads as TGTGCCAGTAGACAAAGCACTGAAGCTTTCTTT.

The chain links TRBV27 to TRBJ1-5; D uncertain. The V gene's germline CDR1 is MNHEY and CDR2 SMNVEV (reference sequence). CDR3 size: 13 residues. Trimming shortened V by 3 bases and J by 0 bases, and 3 bases separated the two germline ends. The CDR3 loop is CASSFYSNQPQHF. The CDR3 bases are TGTGCCAGCAGTTTCTATAGCAATCAGCCCCAGCATTTT.